The 20 T cell receptor beta chains in this list originate from one sample, sequenced in a study of sequential checkpoint blockade in melanoma (dated by TCRdb to between 2019 and 2020). Interpreted using the paper, the treatment or condition label stands for: randomized to nivolumab then ipilimumab (arm A) or the reverse (arm B). Receptors were amplified or captured by the immunoSEQ multiplex PCR assay. TCRdb limited this immuneACCESS table to in-frame rearrangements with V and J called. A share of clones is missing; checked studies link under half to unresolved V genes, and the rest is unexplained. This sample lists approximately 22,000 clones; about four fifths were detected once. Roughly 12% of the sample comes from the top ten. The sample was CD8+ T cells sorted from blood (inferred from file names), taken from a patient given nivolumab and ipilimumab in sequence. The receptors come from a human donor with melanoma.

The rearrangement uses TRBV11-2 and TRBJ2-5; a weak D match, TRBD2 (6 bases). CDR3 length: 15 amino acids. The V gene's germline CDR1 is SGHAT and CDR2 FQNNGV. With 1 base removed from V and 4 bases from J, the gap between germline ends came to 13 bases. CDR3 DNA sequence: TGTGCCAGCAGCTTAGGGCGGCGGGGAGGAGAGACCCAGTACTTC. It is translated as CASSLGRRGGETQYF.

The chain is built from TRBV2 and TRBJ2-1; D is undetermined. Germline-derived CDR1 and CDR2 are SNHLY and FYNNEI. The CDR3 length is 14 residues. Trimming shortened V by 4 bases and J by 4 bases, and 11 bases separated the two germline ends. CDR3 DNA sequence: TGTGCCAGCAGTGTCGTGCGAACGTACAATGAGCAGTTCTTC. As protein: CASSVVRTYNEQFF.

The chain recombines TRBV29-1 with TRBJ1-1; weak D call: TRBD1 (6 bases). V was cut by 5 bases and J by 5 bases, with 12 bases left in between. Germline lookup yields CDR1 SQVTM and CDR2 ANQGSEA. This CDR3 spans 12 amino acids. CDR3 sequence reads: CSVPMGATEAFF. In nucleotides, the CDR3 is TGCAGCGTTCCGATGGGGGCTACTGAAGCTTTCTTT.

This sequence joins TRBV7-6 and TRBJ2-1; D not certain. V lost 4 bases to trimming and J lost 0 bases, with 10 bases between them. CDR1 and CDR2 (germline): SGHVS, FNYEAQ. This CDR3 region has 15 residues. CDR3 DNA: TGTGCCAGCAGCTCAGGCTCGAGCTCCTACAATGAGCAGTTCTTC. The encoded protein is CASSSGSSSYNEQFF. The entire variable domain, with the rest obtained from reference TRBV7-6 and TRBJ2-1, is as follows: GAGVSQSPRYKVTKRGQDVALRCDPISGHVSLYWYRQALGQGPEFLTYFNYEAQQDKSGLPNDRFSAERPEGSISTLTIQRTEQRDSAMYRCASSSGSSSYNEQFFGPGTRLTVL.

V usage is TRBV11-2 and J usage is TRBJ2-2; TRBD2 matches 8 bases. V was clipped by 1 base and J by 1 base; unmatched bases: 5. Germline V gene sequence: CDR1 SGHAT, CDR2 FQNNGV. There are 17 residues in the CDR3. The CDR3 sequence is CASSLAQSGRNTGELFF. The CDR3 DNA sequence: TGTGCCAGCAGCTTAGCCCAAAGCGGGAGGAACACCGGGGAGCTGTTTTTT.

This rearrangement joins TRBV2 to TRBJ1-4; D not certain. CDR1 and CDR2 from the germline V gene are SNHLY and FYNNEI. This CDR3 contains 12 residues. The ends were cut back, 6 bases at V and 8 bases at J, with 10 bases in the middle. In DNA, the CDR3 is TGTGCCAGCAGCGGAAGGGAGGAAAAACTGTTTTTT. Translation: CASSGREEKLFF.

This sequence joins TRBV9 and TRBJ2-7; the D is unclear. Germline CDR1 SGDLS, CDR2 YYNGEE. With 4 bases removed from V and 4 bases from J, the gap between germline ends came to 18 bases. This CDR3 spans 15 amino acids. The DNA for the CDR3 is TGTGCCAGCAGCCCCAGCGACGGATTGGATTACGAGCAGTACTTC. Protein sequence: CASSPSDGLDYEQYF.

The chain links TRBV2 to TRBJ1-3; a weak D match, TRBD1 (5 bases). This CDR3 is 15 amino acids long. Germline V gene sequence: CDR1 SNHLY, CDR2 FYNNEI. The V end lost 2 bases, the J end lost 1 base, and 9 bases lay between the germline ends. The CDR3 region has the DNA TGTGCCAGCAGTGAACGGCAGGGTTCTGGAAACACCATATATTTT. Its protein product is CASSERQGSGNTIYF.

This sequence joins TRBV5-5 and TRBJ1-1; D unclear. The CDR3 length is 15 residues. With 6 bases removed from V and 4 bases from J, the gap between germline ends came to 19 bases. CDR1 is SGHKS, CDR2 YYEKEE, per germline (reference sequence). CDR3 sequence (DNA): TGTGCCAGCACCTTATTCGGGTCCAGTGGCACTGAAGCTTTCTTT. It is translated as CASTLFGSSGTEAFF.

V usage is TRBV5-7 and J usage is TRBJ2-5; D unclear. TRBV5-7 is filed as an ORF, its function uncertain. V shed 0 bases and J shed 1 base, with 4 bases lying between them. The CDR3 has 13 residues. CDR3 protein: CASSLAVQETQYF. CDR3 in DNA: TGTGCCAGCAGCTTGGCCGTCCAAGAGACCCAGTACTTC.

This chain joins TRBV7-9 and TRBJ2-3; 8 bases map to TRBD1. V shed 6 bases, J shed 0 bases, and the junction held 5 bases outside the gene matches. Germline-derived CDR1 and CDR2 are SEHNR and FQNEAQ (reference sequence). The CDR3 sequence is 15 residues long. CDR3 protein: CASRKTGESTDTQYF. The CDR3, as DNA: TGTGCCAGCAGAAAGACAGGGGAGAGCACAGATACGCAGTATTTT.

V gene TRBV29-1 combines with J gene TRBJ2-3; 8 bases fit TRBD2. Germline loops: CDR1 SQVTM, CDR2 ANQGSEA. The CDR3 is 12 residues long. This CDR3 is CTFSGSGDTQYF. In DNA form, the CDR3 reads TGCACCTTCAGCGGGAGCGGAGATACGCAGTATTTT.

This chain joins TRBV28 and TRBJ1-2; D gene ambiguous. The CDR3 consists of 15 residues. The V gene lost 6 bases and the J gene lost 8 bases, with 22 bases spanning the gap. CDR1 and CDR2 (germline): MDHEN, SYDVKM. This CDR3 reads CASSLYRWTSGGYTF. In DNA, the CDR3 is TGTGCCAGCAGCCTTTATCGATGGACTTCTGGCGGCTACACCTTC.

J is TRBJ2-1 and V is TRBV5-6; 8 bases are a match to TRBD1. Germline V lookup: CDR1 SGHDT, CDR2 YYEEEE. The V segment lost 2 bases and the J segment 5 bases; nucleotides outside the gene matches: 6. CDR3 length: 15 residues. The CDR3 protein is CASSLADRANNEQFF. In nucleotides, the CDR3 is TGTGCCAGCAGCTTAGCGGACAGGGCGAACAATGAGCAGTTCTTC.

The chain links TRBV30 to TRBJ1-2, with D perhaps TRBD1 (6 bases). The V gene lost 2 bases and the J gene lost 8 bases, with 9 bases spanning the gap. The CDR3 consists of 11 residues. The germline V gene encodes CDR1 GTSNPN and CDR2 SVGIG (reference sequence). CDR3 amino acids: CAWSQGIGYTF. CDR3 coding DNA: TGTGCCTGGAGTCAGGGGATCGGCTACACCTTC.

As DNA, the CDR3 is TGTGCCAGCAGCTTAGGTATTATTACTGAAGCTTTCTTT. It yields the protein CASSLGIITEAFF. This chain uses TRBV7-2 with TRBJ1-1; no clear D. The CDR3 is 13 amino acids. The germline gives CDR1 SGHTA, CDR2 FQGNSA. Trimming left V 1 base short and J 5 bases short, with 8 bases between.

The chain couples TRBV5-1 to TRBJ2-5; D gene unclear. The germline gives CDR1 SGHRS, CDR2 YFSETQ. V dropped 4 bases and J dropped 2 bases, with 9 bases sitting between them. CDR3 length equals 13 residues. This CDR3 is CASSPTSQETQYF. The DNA of the CDR3 is TGCGCCAGCAGCCCTACCTCTCAAGAGACCCAGTACTTC. The complete variable domain, with remaining parts taken from reference TRBV5-1 and TRBJ2-5, reads KAGVTQTPRYLIKTRGQQVTLSCSPISGHRSVSWYQQTPGQGLQFLFEYFSETQRNKGNFPGRFSGRQFSNSRSEMNVSTLELGDSALYLCASSPTSQETQYFGPGTRLLVL.

The gene calls are TRBV28 and TRBJ2-5; TRBD1 matches at 8 bases. The J call may not be correct, given that the DNA end is closer to TRBJ2-7. This CDR3 has 15 residues. Germline CDR1 is MDHEN and CDR2 is SYDVKM. CDR3 nucleotides: TGTGCCAGCAGGGGACAGGTGGGGTTCTCCTACGAGCAGTACTTC. It codes for CASRGQVGFSYEQYF.

V and J are TRBV28 and TRBJ1-5; D gene uncertain. The CDR3 is made up of 16 amino acids. CDR1 is MDHEN and CDR2 is SYDVKM in the germline V gene. Trimming removed 7 bases at V and 0 bases at J, with 16 bases between. The CDR3 DNA is TGTGCCAGCACCCCTCGAGGCGATTATAGCAATCAGCCCCAGCATTTT. Its protein product is CASTPRGDYSNQPQHF.

The chain links TRBV7-9 to TRBJ2-7, with 9 bases identical to TRBD1. The CDR3 covers 17 residues. With V trimmed by 2 bases and J by 3 bases, 11 bases remained unmatched. The germline CDR1 and CDR2 sequences are SEHNR and FQNEAQ (reference sequence). CDR3 in amino acids: CASSLSRNWGQGYEQYF. The CDR3 DNA sequence: TGTGCCAGCAGCTTAAGTCGAAATTGGGGACAGGGCTACGAGCAGTACTTC.